A single sample is the source of the 25 T cell receptor beta chains below, sequenced in a study of T cells in Graves' hyperthyroidism and ophthalmopathy (dated by TCRdb to about 2019). The library came from multiplex PCR. The run used an Illumina HiSeq 2000. The TCR beta CDR3 regions were amplified from RNA transcripts. The first round of RT-PCR for the TCR CDR3 was performed with the HTBI primer set and the Qiagen OneStep RT-PCR kit. TCRdb reprocessing: public reads trimmed at Q25 with fastp, clones called with MiXCR, in-frame beta chains kept. Merged by CDR3 protein, the rows form single entries marked with the most common genes and DNA. This sample holds a few hundred thousand distinct CDR3 sequences; 13% were observed only once. The top ten clones comprise around 9.2% of the sample. The sequenced material came from blood. The receptors come from a woman aged 18-29 years with Graves' hyperthyroidism.

The sample holds many counts of this clonotype. This chain links TRBV20-1 with TRBJ1-2; possibly TRBD1 for D (6 bases). The CDR3 runs 14 residues. Germline V CDR1 and CDR2: DFQATT, SNEGSKA (reference sequence). The V and J ends lost 2 bases and 7 bases respectively, with 17 bases between them. CDR3 amino acids: CSARFGGLGTGYTF. DNA of the CDR3: TGCAGTGCTAGATTCGGGGGGCTCGGTACTGGCTACACCTTC.

This clonotype appeared a few times. The chain joins TRBV6-2 or TRBV6-3 to TRBJ2-3; D is ambiguous. V was pared by 4 bases and J by 1 base, with 15 bases between. The CDR3 consists of 16 residues. Germline V gives CDR1 MNHEY, CDR2 SVGEGT. CDR3 coding DNA: TGTGCCAGCAGTTCCAATCCTCTAGTGCGCACAGATACGCAGTATTTT. This encodes CASSSNPLVRTDTQYF.

The chain joins TRBV20-1 to TRBJ1-3; TRBD1 aligns across 8 bases. The CDR3 has 15 amino acids. Trimming removed 5 bases from V and 3 bases from J; junction bases left unmatched: 9. CDR1 DFQATT and CDR2 SNEGSKA come from the germline V gene (reference sequence). The CDR3 spells CSAPFPGGYGNTIYF. In nucleotides, the CDR3 is TGCAGTGCTCCATTCCCAGGGGGCTATGGAAACACCATATATTTT.

In this sample, this clonotype turned up a few times. The V and J genes are TRBV27 and TRBJ2-1; weak D call: TRBD2 (7 bases). This CDR3 is 16 amino acids long. CDR1 MNHEY and CDR2 SMNVEV come from the germline V gene (reference sequence). Trimming took off 2 bases at V and 4 bases at J, with 15 bases between the two ends. CDR3 nucleotides: TGTGCCAGCAGTTTAGGGAGGGCAGGGGTATACAATGAGCAGTTCTTC. It encodes CASSLGRAGVYNEQFF.

In this sample, this clonotype turned up many times. This chain joins TRBV12-3 or TRBV12-4 and TRBJ2-7; 8 bases agree with TRBD2. This CDR3 spans 16 amino acids. Losses at the gene ends were 3 bases for V and 3 bases for J; bases not matched to a gene: 10. CDR3 nucleotide sequence: TGTGCCAGCAGTTTGTCTTCGATAGCGGGGATCTACGAGCAGTACTTC. It specifies CASSLSSIAGIYEQYF.

A word on this clonotype: An end of the junction differs from the germline gene, which may be a read error. V gene TRBV7-7 combines with J gene TRBJ1-6; D gene uncertain. This CDR3 has 16 amino acids. The germline gives CDR1 SSHAT, CDR2 FNYEAQ (reference sequence). For the CDR3, the DNA is TGTGCTAGCAGCCAACCACGAAGGCCGATAAATTCACCCCTCCACTTT. This encodes CASSQPRRPINSPLHF.

This clonotype was seen at least ten times. CDR3 nucleotide sequence: TGTGCCAGCAGTTCAGGACAGGGAGTTTACGAGCAGTACTTC. Translation gives CASSSGQGVYEQYF. V and J are TRBV28 and TRBJ2-7; 8 bases line up with TRBD1. Trimming removed 4 bases from V and 4 bases from J; junction bases left unmatched: 6. Germline loops: CDR1 MDHEN, CDR2 SYDVKM. The CDR3 runs to 14 residues.

In this sample, this clonotype turned up many times. The V gene is TRBV20-1, the J gene TRBJ1-5, with TRBD1 matching over 7 bases. Unmatched junction bases numbered 11, after V lost 4 bases and J lost 8 bases. CDR1 and CDR2 (germline): DFQATT, SNEGSKA (reference sequence). The CDR3 sequence is 14 residues long. The CDR3, as DNA: TGCAGTGCTAATGTCCGACAGGGAAGTGAGCCCCAGCATTTT. Its translation is CSANVRQGSEPQHF.

Ten or more counts support this clonotype. This chain joins TRBV28 and TRBJ1-4; D not certain. In germline, CDR1 is MDHEN, CDR2 SYDVKM. The CDR3 spans 15 residues. The V end lost 6 bases, the J end lost 2 bases, and 13 bases lay between the germline ends. This CDR3 is CASRPPSGTNEKLFF. The CDR3 DNA sequence: TGTGCCAGCAGGCCCCCATCTGGGACTAATGAAAAACTGTTTTTT. Full variable domain (outside the CDR3, taken from reference TRBV28 and TRBJ1-4): DVKVTQSSRYLVKRTGEKVFLECVQDMDHENMFWYRQDPGLGLRLIYFSYDVKMKEKGDIPEGYSVSREKKERFSLILESASTNQTSMYLCASRPPSGTNEKLFFGSGTQLSVL.

The genes are TRBV6-1 and TRBJ2-5; possibly TRBD2 for D (6 bases). Germline-derived CDR1 and CDR2 are MNHNS and SASEGT. The CDR3 runs 14 residues. V gave up 6 bases and J gave up 1 base, with 12 bases separating them. The CDR3 sequence: CASRLEGLQETQYF. Written as DNA, the CDR3 is TGTGCCAGCAGGTTGGAGGGCCTCCAAGAGACCCAGTACTTC.

This clonotype was seen at least ten times. This rearrangement joins TRBV7-8 to TRBJ1-1; D is ambiguous. Germline loops: CDR1 SGHVS, CDR2 FQNEAQ. CDR3 length: 17 amino acids. V lost 0 bases to trimming and J lost 2 bases, with 16 bases between them. CDR3 nucleotide sequence: TGTGCCAGCAGCTTAGCGAAGGTCGGGAATCGTAACACTGAAGCTTTCTTT. It encodes CASSLAKVGNRNTEAFF.

This clonotype showed up many times. The chain joins TRBV5-1 to TRBJ2-1, with D unresolved. The V end was cut by 1 base, the J end by 5 bases, with 7 bases between. The CDR3 has 13 amino acids. Germline values: CDR1 SGHRS, CDR2 YFSETQ. The CDR3 is CASSLSGDNEQFF. CDR3 DNA sequence: TGCGCCAGCAGCTTGAGTGGGGACAATGAGCAGTTCTTC.

A word on this clonotype: The DNA is omitted, as the CDR3 cannot be located on it reliably, and the CDR3 follows TCRdb's listing. The V and J genes are TRBV12-3 or TRBV12-4 and TRBJ1-4; TRBD1 is the table's D call, not checked against the DNA. 15 amino acids form the CDR3, both terminal residues included. CDR3 amino acids: CASSLGQAGMKNCFF.

J is TRBJ2-3 and V is TRBV7-9, with unresolved D. From germline, CDR1 is SEHNR and CDR2 FQNEAQ (reference sequence). The CDR3 contains 13 residues. V shed 3 bases and J shed 5 bases, with 9 bases lying between them. The CDR3 nucleotides are TGTGCCAGCAGCTTGTTAACTCTAGATACGCAGTATTTT. Its protein product is CASSLLTLDTQYF.

This clonotype has a handful of counts. The CDR3 loop reads CASSVGSDEKLFF. DNA of the CDR3: TGTGCCAGCAGCGTAGGGTCAGATGAAAAACTGTTTTTT. The chain joins TRBV9 to TRBJ1-4; no reliable D call. Germline lookup yields CDR1 SGDLS and CDR2 YYNGEE. The CDR3 extends over 13 amino acids. V was clipped by 0 bases and J by 6 bases, with 6 bases between them.

Ten or more counts support this clonotype. The chain joins TRBV27 to TRBJ2-5; D is perhaps TRBD2 (5 bases). Looked up from germline, CDR1 is MNHEY and CDR2 is SMNVEV (reference sequence). The ends were cut back, 3 bases at V and 5 bases at J, with 13 bases in the middle. The CDR3 spans 14 residues. The CDR3 sequence: CASSFRHPGETQYF. The CDR3 DNA is TGTGCCAGCAGTTTTCGACACCCGGGGGAGACCCAGTACTTC.

This clonotype was seen only a few times. The gene calls are TRBV4-3 and TRBJ2-1, with TRBD2 matching 7 bases. Germline-derived CDR1 and CDR2 are LGHNA and YSLEER. CDR3 length: 16 amino acids. V gave up 0 bases and J gave up 9 bases; unmatched junction bases: 11. CDR3 amino acids: CASSQEQGGRLSEQFF. The DNA for the CDR3 is TGCGCCAGCAGCCAAGAGCAGGGAGGGCGGTTGAGTGAGCAGTTCTTC.

This clonotype was detected many times. The chain links TRBV12-3 or TRBV12-4 to TRBJ2-5; the D gene is possibly TRBD2 (6 bases). The CDR3 runs to 15 residues. The V end was cut by 3 bases, the J end by 5 bases, with 16 bases between. The CDR3: CASSFAGRDAETQYF. The CDR3 nucleotides read TGTGCCAGCAGTTTCGCGGGAAGGGACGCGGAGACCCAGTACTTC.

This clonotype was recorded a few times. The chain couples TRBV4-1 to TRBJ1-5; the D is unclear. V gave up 1 base and J gave up 3 bases, with 4 bases separating them. This CDR3 contains 13 residues. Per the germline V gene, CDR1 is MGHRA and CDR2 is YSYEKL. CDR3 amino acids: CASSQAFNQPQHF. The CDR3 nucleotides read TGCGCCAGCAGCCAAGCGTTCAATCAGCCCCAGCATTTT.

This clonotype was seen many times. The chain couples TRBV6-1 to TRBJ1-5; tentatively, D is TRBD1 (5 bases). The V and J ends lost 6 bases and 2 bases respectively, with 20 bases between them. In germline, CDR1 is MNHNS, CDR2 SASEGT. CDR3 length: 17 amino acids. CDR3 nucleotides: TGTGCCAGCAGCCCGTCAGGGAGGGGCCGTGGCAATCAGCCCCAGCATTTT. Its protein is CASSPSGRGRGNQPQHF.

As for this clonotype: This clone may be a read error of a much larger clone one base away. Without the conserved terminal phenylalanine or tryptophan, this CDR3 likely stems from a read error. The chain carries TRBV5-4 and TRBJ2-7; possibly TRBD2 for D (6 bases). CDR1 is SGHNT and CDR2 is YYREEE in the germline V gene (reference sequence). This CDR3 contains 16 residues. V was cut by 4 bases and J by 3 bases, with 20 bases left in between. For the CDR3, the DNA is TGTGCCAGCAGCCCGGCGCTGGCGGGAATTTTCTACGAGCAGTACTCC. It is translated as CASSPALAGIFYEQYS.

This clonotype was counted ten times or more. V gene TRBV7-8 combines with J gene TRBJ1-1; D gene ambiguous. Trimming left V 0 bases short and J 2 bases short, with 10 bases between. This CDR3 is built from 15 residues. Per germline, CDR1 SGHVS and CDR2 FQNEAQ. The CDR3 loop reads CASSLARWGNTEAFF. In DNA form, the CDR3 reads TGTGCCAGCAGCTTAGCCCGGTGGGGTAACACTGAAGCTTTCTTT. Using reference TRBV7-8 and TRBJ1-1 for the parts outside the CDR3, the full variable domain is GAGVSQSPRYKVAKRGQDVALRCDPISGHVSLFWYQQALGQGPEFLTYFQNEAQLDKSGLPSDRFFAERPEGSVSTLKIQRTQQEDSAVYLCASSLARWGNTEAFFGQGTRLTVV.

This clonotype was seen many times. The V gene is TRBV7-8, the J gene TRBJ2-3; a possible D gene is TRBD2 (5 bases). V lost 5 bases and J 6 bases, leaving 21 bases between the germline ends. The CDR3 is 16 amino acids. Germline V gene data show CDR1 as SGHVS and CDR2 as FQNEAQ. The CDR3 sequence is CASSPSGVAASDTQYF. The CDR3 nucleotides are TGTGCCAGCAGCCCTTCCGGGGTGGCGGCAAGTGATACGCAGTATTTT.

The chain links TRBV27 to TRBJ2-2; D is perhaps TRBD1 (6 bases). V lost 6 bases, J lost 4 bases, and 18 bases lay in between. Germline CDR1 reads MNHEY; CDR2 reads SMNVEV (reference sequence). The CDR3 is 16 amino acids. In DNA form, the CDR3 reads TGTGCCAGCAGAAGGCGACAGGACATGAGCACCGGGGAGCTGTTTTTT. This encodes CASRRRQDMSTGELFF.

This clonotype occurred many times. V usage is TRBV11-2 and J usage is TRBJ2-5; D ambiguous. Trimming removed 4 bases from V and 2 bases from J, with 2 bases in between. The CDR3 runs 11 residues. CDR1 is SGHAT and CDR2 is FQNNGV in the germline V gene. CDR3 DNA: TGTGCCAGCAGCTGGCAAGAGACCCAGTACTTC. It translates to CASSWQETQYF.